This T cell receptor (beta chain) was obtained from a study of tumor and adjacent non-tumor tissue in lung cancer. Study background: Around 4 million productive TCRbeta reads were obtained per sample on average. Study results and caveats: Top 100 clones took a larger repertoire share in normal lung.

This sample's RNA came from whole unsorted tissue. The ends lost 7 bases at V and 5 bases at J; junction bases unmatched: 8. This CDR3 spans 15 amino acids. From germline, CDR1 is SQVTM and CDR2 ANQGSEA. The library came from three nested PCR rounds adapted from ARM-PCR protocols. TCRdb called the multiplex PCR reads again in MiXCR, with one record for every CDR3 protein. The sample has approximately 90,000 distinct CDR3 sequences; about 67% are singletons. Worth noting for this clonotype: Its specificity is unknown.

Sequencing input: lung tumor tissue. The clonotype comes from a man in his 60s with non-small cell lung cancer. The J gene is TRBJ2-1, the V gene TRBV29-1, with TRBD2 matching over 13 bases. As DNA, the CDR3 is TGCAGCGCCGGACTAGCGGGAGTGGATAACAATGAGCAGTTCTTC. Protein sequence: CSAGLAGVDNNEQFF.